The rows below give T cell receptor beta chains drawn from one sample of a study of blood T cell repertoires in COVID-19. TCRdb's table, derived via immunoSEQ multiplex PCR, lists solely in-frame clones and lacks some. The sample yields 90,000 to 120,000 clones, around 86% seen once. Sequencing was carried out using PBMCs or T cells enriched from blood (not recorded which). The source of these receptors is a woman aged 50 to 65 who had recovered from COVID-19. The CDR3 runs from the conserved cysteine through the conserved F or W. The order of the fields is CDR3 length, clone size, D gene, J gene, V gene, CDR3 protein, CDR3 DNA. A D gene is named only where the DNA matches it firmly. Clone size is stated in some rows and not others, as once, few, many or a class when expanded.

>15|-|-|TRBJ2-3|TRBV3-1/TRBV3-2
CASTHLQGGTDTQYF
TGTGCCAGCACCCACTTGCAAGGAGGGACAGATACGCAGTATTTT
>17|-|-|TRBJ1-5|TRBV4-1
CASSQDWSDTSISPQHF
TGCGCCAGCAGCCAAGATTGGTCCGACACTTCAATCAGCCCCCAGCATTTT
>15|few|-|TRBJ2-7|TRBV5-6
CASSSAGQKSYEQYF
TGTGCCAGCAGCTCGGCGGGACAGAAATCCTACGAGCAGTACTTC
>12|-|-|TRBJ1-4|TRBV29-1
CSALNYFEKLFF
TGCAGCGCCCTTAATTATTTTGAAAAACTGTTTTTT
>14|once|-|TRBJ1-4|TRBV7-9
CASSSRTEGEKLFF
TGTGCCAGCAGCTCGCGGACAGAGGGGGAAAAACTGTTTTTT
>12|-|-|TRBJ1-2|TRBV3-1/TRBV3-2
CASSRGYYGYTF
TGTGCCAGCAGCCGGGGCTACTATGGCTACACCTTC
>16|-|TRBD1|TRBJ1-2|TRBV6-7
CASSKEPGQGNYGYTF
TGTGCCAGCAGTAAAGAACCGGGACAGGGGAACTATGGCTACACCTTC
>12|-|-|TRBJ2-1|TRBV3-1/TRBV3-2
CASSVTSNQQFF
TGTGCCAGCAGCGTAACTAGCAATCAGCAGTTCTTC
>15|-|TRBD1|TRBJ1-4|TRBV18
CASSPPAGGLEKLFF
TGTGCCAGCTCACCACCGGCAGGGGGATTAGAAAAACTGTTTTTT
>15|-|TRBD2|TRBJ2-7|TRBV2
CASSGGRGGLDEQYF
TGTGCCAGCAGTGGGGGGCGGGGGGGCCTGGACGAGCAGTACTTC
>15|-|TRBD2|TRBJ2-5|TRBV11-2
CASSFSRGGQETQYF
TGTGCCAGCAGCTTTTCGCGGGGGGGTCAAGAGACCCAGTACTTC
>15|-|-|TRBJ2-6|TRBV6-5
CASSYSLSGANVLTF
TGTGCCAGCAGTTACTCCCTCTCTGGGGCCAACGTCCTGACTTTC
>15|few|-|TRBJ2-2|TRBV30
CAWSEYSRNTGELFF
TGTGCCTGGAGTGAGTACAGCCGAAACACCGGGGAGCTGTTTTTT
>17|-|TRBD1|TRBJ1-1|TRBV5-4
CASSPSGGGFSDTEAFF
TGTGCCAGCAGCCCCTCAGGGGGTGGTTTCTCGGACACTGAAGCTTTCTTT
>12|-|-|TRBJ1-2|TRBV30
CAWRETVWGYTF
TGTGCCTGGAGAGAAACGGTGTGGGGCTACACCTTC
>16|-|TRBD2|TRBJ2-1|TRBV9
CASSARTSARGGEQFF
TGTGCCAGCAGCGCCCGGACTAGCGCCCGGGGTGGTGAGCAGTTCTTC
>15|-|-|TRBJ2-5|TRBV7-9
CASSLVLEYEETQYF
TGTGCCAGCAGCTTAGTCTTGGAGTATGAAGAGACCCAGTACTTC
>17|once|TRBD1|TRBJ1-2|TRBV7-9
CASSLPTRGDLFWGYTF
TGTGCCAGCAGCTTACCGACCAGGGGGGATCTATTTTGGGGCTACACCTTC
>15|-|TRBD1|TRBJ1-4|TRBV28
CASSQGTGGREKLFF
TGTGCCAGCAGTCAAGGGACAGGGGGTCGGGAAAAACTGTTTTTT
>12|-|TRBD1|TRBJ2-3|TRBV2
CASRTGGDTQYF
TGTGCCAGCAGGACAGGGGGAGATACGCAGTATTTT
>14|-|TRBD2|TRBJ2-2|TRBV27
CASLGGKGTGELFF
TGTGCCAGCTTGGGGGGGAAGGGCACCGGGGAGCTGTTTTTT
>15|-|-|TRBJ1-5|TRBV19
CASSGPRGSDQPQHF
TGTGCCAGTAGTGGACCAAGAGGGAGCGATCAGCCCCAGCATTTT
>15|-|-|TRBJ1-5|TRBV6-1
CASSENTGSNQPQHF
TGTGCCAGCAGTGAAAATACGGGGAGCAATCAGCCCCAGCATTTT
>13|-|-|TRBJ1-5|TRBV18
CASSPDTDQPQHF
TGTGCCAGCTCACCCGACACGGATCAGCCCCAGCATTTT
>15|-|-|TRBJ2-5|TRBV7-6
CASSSLGGTQETQYF
TGTGCCAGCAGCTCCCTTGGGGGGACGCAAGAGACCCAGTACTTC
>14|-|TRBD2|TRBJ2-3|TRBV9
CASSSSGGSDTQYF
TGTGCCAGCAGCAGTAGCGGGGGGTCAGATACGCAGTATTTT
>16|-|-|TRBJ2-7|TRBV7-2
CASSPDVRGEAYEQYF
TGTGCCAGCAGCCCAGACGTTCGGGGAGAAGCCTACGAGCAGTACTTC
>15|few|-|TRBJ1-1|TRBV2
CATVQSGARNTEAFF
TGTGCCACCGTGCAGTCAGGGGCTCGGAACACTGAAGCTTTCTTT
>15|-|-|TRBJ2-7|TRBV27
CASNPTGGSFYEQYF
TGTGCCAGCAACCCCACGGGGGGCTCATTCTACGAGCAGTACTTC
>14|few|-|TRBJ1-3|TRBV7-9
CASSLTGSGNTIYF
TGTGCCAGCAGCCTGACAGGCTCTGGAAACACCATATATTTT
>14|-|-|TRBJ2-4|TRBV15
CAAPGGHAKNIQYF
TGTGCCGCCCCGGGCGGACATGCCAAAAACATTCAGTACTTC
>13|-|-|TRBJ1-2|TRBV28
CASSSPGNYGYTF
TGTGCCAGTTCGAGCCCGGGTAACTATGGCTACACCTTC
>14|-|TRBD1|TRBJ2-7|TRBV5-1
CASSRDRESSEQYF
TGCGCCAGCAGCCGTGACAGGGAATCATCCGAGCAGTACTTC
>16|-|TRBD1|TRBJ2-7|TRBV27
CASSSSGTGRSYEQYF
TGTGCCAGCAGTTCTTCCGGGACAGGGAGGTCCTACGAGCAGTACTTC
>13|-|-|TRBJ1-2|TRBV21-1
CASSKPVHRRGTF
TGTGCCAGCAGCAAACCGGTACACCGGCGCGGCACCTTC
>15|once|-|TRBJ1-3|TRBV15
CATSSSQGRGNTIYF
TGTGCCACCAGCAGTTCCCAGGGTCGCGGAAACACCATATATTTT
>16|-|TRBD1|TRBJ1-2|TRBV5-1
CASSRRTGGSNYGYTF
TGCGCCAGCAGCCGAAGGACAGGGGGTTCTAACTATGGCTACACCTTC